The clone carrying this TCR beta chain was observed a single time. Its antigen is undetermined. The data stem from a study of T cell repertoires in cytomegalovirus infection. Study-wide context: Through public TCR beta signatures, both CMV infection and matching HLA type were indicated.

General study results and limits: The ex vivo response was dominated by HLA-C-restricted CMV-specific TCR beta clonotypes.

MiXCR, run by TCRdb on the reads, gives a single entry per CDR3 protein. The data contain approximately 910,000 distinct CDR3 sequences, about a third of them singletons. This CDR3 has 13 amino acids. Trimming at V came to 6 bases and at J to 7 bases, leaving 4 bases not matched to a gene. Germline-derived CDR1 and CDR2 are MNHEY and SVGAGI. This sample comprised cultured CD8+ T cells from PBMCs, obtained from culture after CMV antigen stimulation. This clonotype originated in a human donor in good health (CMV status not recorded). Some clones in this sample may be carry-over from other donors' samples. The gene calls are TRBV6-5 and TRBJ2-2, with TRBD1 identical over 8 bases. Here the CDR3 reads CASRDRENGELFF. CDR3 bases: TGTGCCAGCAGGGACAGGGAGAACGGGGAGCTGTTTTTT.